The clone carrying this T cell receptor beta chain came up many times. What it binds is not known. RNA transcripts served as the template for amplifying TCR beta CDR3 regions. HTBI primers drove first-round RT-PCR of the TCR CDR3. TCRdb redid the calling of the multiplex PCR reads with MiXCR, one entry per CDR3 protein. Of some 360,000 distinct CDR3 sequences listed, roughly 14% are singletons. This sample stems from a study of T cells in Graves' hyperthyroidism and ophthalmopathy. The CDR3 spans 15 residues. Unmatched junction bases numbered 4, after V lost 2 bases and J lost 4 bases. Germline CDR1 reads DFQATT; CDR2 reads SNEGSKA (reference sequence). Notes on the study in general: A model using 13 V-J features told ophthalmopathy apart from stable hyperthyroidism.

This receptor was identified in a woman in her sixties or seventies with Graves' hyperthyroidism. What was sequenced was blood. The rearrangement uses TRBV20-1 and TRBJ2-1; TRBD2 matches 11 bases. The DNA of the CDR3 is TGCAGTGCTAGAAGGACTAGCGGGCCTTACAATGAGCAGTTCTTC. It specifies CSARRTSGPYNEQFF.